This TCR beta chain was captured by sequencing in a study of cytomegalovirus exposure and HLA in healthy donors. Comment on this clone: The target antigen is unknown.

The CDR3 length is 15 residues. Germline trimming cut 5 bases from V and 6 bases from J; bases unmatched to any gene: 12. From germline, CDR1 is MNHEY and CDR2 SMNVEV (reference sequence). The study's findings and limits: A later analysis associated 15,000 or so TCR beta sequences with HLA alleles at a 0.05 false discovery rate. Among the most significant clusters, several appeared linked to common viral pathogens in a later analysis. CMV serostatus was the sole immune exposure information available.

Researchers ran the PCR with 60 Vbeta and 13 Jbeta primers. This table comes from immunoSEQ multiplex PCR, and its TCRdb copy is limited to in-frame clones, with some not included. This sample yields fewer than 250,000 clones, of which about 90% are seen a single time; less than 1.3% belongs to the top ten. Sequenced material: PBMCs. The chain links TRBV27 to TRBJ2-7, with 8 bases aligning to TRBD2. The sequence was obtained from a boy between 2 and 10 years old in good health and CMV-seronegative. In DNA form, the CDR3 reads TGTGCCAGCAGTCCCTCAGCGGGAGTTCGTGCCGAGCAGTACTTC. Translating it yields CASSPSAGVRAEQYF.